This TCR beta chain stems from a study of OX40 agonist ivuxolimab in advanced cancers. Study summary: Eligibility rules accepted prior anti-PD-1, anti-PD-L1 or anti-CTLA-4 therapy, and 35% to 40% had some.

Findings and caveats of the study: Certain nonresponding patients likewise had low normalized T-cell clonal expansion.

A remark on this clone: Its antigen remains unknown.

The cohort excluded patients with autoimmune disease history or systemic immunosuppression. The CDR3 is 15 residues long. Germline CDR1 reads SEHNR; CDR2 reads FQNEAQ (reference sequence). V lost 0 bases, J lost 5 bases, and 11 bases lay in between. Libraries were prepared by immunoSEQ multiplex PCR; TCRdb keeps only in-frame clonotypes and omits some of them. This table has some 41,000 clones, 80% to 90% appearing once. The clonotype originates from an adult with an advanced solid tumor such as melanoma, head and neck, liver or kidney cancer. The chain links TRBV7-9 to TRBJ1-5, with a possible D match to TRBD1 (5 bases). The specimen comprised CD4+ or CD8+ T cells sorted from blood, sampled in a trial of the OX40 agonist ivuxolimab. For the CDR3, the DNA is TGTGCCAGCAGCTTAGCTCAGGGACGGGATCAGCCCCAGCATTTT. This sequence encodes CASSLAQGRDQPQHF. The full variable domain, in which reference TRBV7-9 and TRBJ1-5 provide the parts outside the CDR3, is DTGVSQNPRHKITKRGQNVTFRCDPISEHNRLYWYRQTLGQGPEFLTYFQNEAQLEKSRLLSDRFSAERPKGSFSTLEIQRTEQGDSAMYLCASSLAQGRDQPQHFGDGTRLSIL.